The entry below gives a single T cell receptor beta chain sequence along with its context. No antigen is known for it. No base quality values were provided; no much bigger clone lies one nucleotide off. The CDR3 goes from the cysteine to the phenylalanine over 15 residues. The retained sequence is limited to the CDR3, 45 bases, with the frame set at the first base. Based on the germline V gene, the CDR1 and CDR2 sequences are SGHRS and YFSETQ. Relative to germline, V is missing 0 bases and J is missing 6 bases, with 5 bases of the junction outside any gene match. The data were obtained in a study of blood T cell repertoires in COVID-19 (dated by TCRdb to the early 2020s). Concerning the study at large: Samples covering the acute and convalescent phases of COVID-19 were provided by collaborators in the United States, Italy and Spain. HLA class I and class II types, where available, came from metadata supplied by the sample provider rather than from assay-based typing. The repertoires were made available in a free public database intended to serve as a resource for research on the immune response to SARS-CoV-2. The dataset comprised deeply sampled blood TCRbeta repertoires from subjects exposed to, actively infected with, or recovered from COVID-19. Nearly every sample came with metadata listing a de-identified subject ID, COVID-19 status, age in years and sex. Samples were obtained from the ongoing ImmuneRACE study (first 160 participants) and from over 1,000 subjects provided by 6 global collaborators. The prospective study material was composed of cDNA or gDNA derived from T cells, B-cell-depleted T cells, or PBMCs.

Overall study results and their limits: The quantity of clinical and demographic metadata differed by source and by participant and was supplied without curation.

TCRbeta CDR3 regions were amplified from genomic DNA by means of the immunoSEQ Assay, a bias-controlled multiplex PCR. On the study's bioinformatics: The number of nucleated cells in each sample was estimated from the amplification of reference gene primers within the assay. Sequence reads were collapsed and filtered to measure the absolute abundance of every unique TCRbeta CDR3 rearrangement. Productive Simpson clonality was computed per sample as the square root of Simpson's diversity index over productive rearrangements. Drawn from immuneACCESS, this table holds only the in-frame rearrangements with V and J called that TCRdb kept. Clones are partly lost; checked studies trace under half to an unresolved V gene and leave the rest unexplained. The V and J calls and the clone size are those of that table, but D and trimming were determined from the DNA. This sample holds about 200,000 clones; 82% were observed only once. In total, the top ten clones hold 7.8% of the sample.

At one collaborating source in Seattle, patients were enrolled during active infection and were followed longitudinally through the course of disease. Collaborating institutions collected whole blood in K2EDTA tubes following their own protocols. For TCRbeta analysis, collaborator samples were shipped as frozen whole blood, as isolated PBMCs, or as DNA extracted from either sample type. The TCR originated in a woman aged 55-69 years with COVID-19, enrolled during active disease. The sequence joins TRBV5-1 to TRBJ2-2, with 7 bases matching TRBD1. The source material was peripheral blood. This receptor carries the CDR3 CASSLGQGFSGELFF. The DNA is TGCGCCAGCAGCTTGGGACAGGGTTTCTCCGGGGAGCTGTTTTTT.